This TCR beta chain was profiled in a study of blood T cell repertoires in COVID-19. Germline V gene data show CDR1 as GTSNPN and CDR2 as SVGIG (reference sequence). With V trimmed by 5 bases and J by 3 bases, 10 bases remained unmatched. The CDR3 spans 15 residues. This clone was counted once. Using immunoSEQ multiplex PCR, the repertoire was profiled, and TCRdb retains in-frame clones only, with some absent. Among 100,000 or so clones listed, roughly four fifths were seen once. The source of this sequence is a woman older than 75 with acute or convalescent COVID-19. Sequencing was done on a sample of peripheral blood. This chain links TRBV30 with TRBJ2-3; 8 bases align to TRBD2. The CDR3: CAWSGGPRETDTQYF. Here the CDR3 DNA reads TGTGCCTGGTCGGGAGGGCCCAGGGAAACAGATACGCAGTATTTT.